Listed here are 10 T cell receptor beta chains from one sample, sequenced in a study of cytomegalovirus exposure and HLA in healthy donors. 60 Vbeta and 13 Jbeta primers were used in PCR. Measured with immunoSEQ multiplex PCR; TCRdb has only the in-frame clones, and not every one. The table includes over 200,000 clones, 55% to 75% detected once. Sequenced material: PBMCs. The receptors originated from a man in his forties or fifties in good health and CMV-seropositive.

This clone showed up just a few times. The genes are TRBV19 and TRBJ1-2; D remains unclear. V gave up 6 bases and J gave up 4 bases, with 12 bases separating them. The V gene's germline CDR1 is LNHDA and CDR2 SQIVND (reference sequence). The CDR3 covers 13 residues. CDR3 loop: CASRTPGTYGYTF. The CDR3 DNA reads as TGTGCCAGTAGAACCCCGGGAACCTATGGCTACACCTTC. Looking up the rest from reference TRBV19 and TRBJ1-2 gives the full variable domain: DGGITQSPKYLFRKEGQNVTLSCEQNLNHDAMYWYRQDPGQGLRLIYYSQIVNDFQKGDIAEGYSVSREKKESFPLTVTSAQKNPTAFYLCASRTPGTYGYTFGSGTRLTVV.

This clone appeared a few times. V gene TRBV4-1 combines with J gene TRBJ1-2; TRBD1 agrees at 9 bases. The CDR3 has 15 residues. The V and J ends lost 3 bases and 8 bases, in that order; junction bases with no gene match: 10. CDR1 and CDR2 from the germline V gene are MGHRA and YSYEKL. The CDR3 spells CASSQVTGGDRGYTF. CDR3 bases: TGCGCCAGCAGCCAGGTTACAGGGGGCGATAGGGGCTACACCTTC.

V and J are TRBV5-1 and TRBJ2-5; D not certain. The CDR3 sequence is 12 residues long. V lost 1 base to trimming and J lost 2 bases, with 3 bases between them. Germline V CDR1 and CDR2: SGHRS, YFSETQ. In nucleotides, the CDR3 is TGCGCCAGCAGCTTGTATCAAGAGACCCAGTACTTC. As protein: CASSLYQETQYF.

This CDR3 reads CASSLGFGIMAFF. Written as DNA, the CDR3 is TGTGCCAGCAGCCTCGGGTTTGGAATTATGGCTTTCTTT. This chain uses TRBV6-1 with TRBJ1-1; D not resolved. The CDR3 is made up of 13 amino acids. The V end was cut by 6 bases, the J end by 11 bases, with 19 bases between. The V gene's germline CDR1 is MNHNS and CDR2 SASEGT.

This rearrangement joins TRBV5-8 to TRBJ1-1, with D perhaps matching TRBD1 (5 bases). Trimming stripped 2 bases from V and 4 bases from J, with 12 bases between. This CDR3 comprises 14 residues. Germline CDR1 reads SGHTS; CDR2 reads YDEGEE. CDR3 nucleotides: TGTGCCAGCAGCTTAAATGGGGGGGGCACTGAAGCTTTCTTT. Its protein is CASSLNGGGTEAFF.

V is TRBV18 and J is TRBJ1-1, with D perhaps matching TRBD1 (6 bases). CDR1 KGHSH and CDR2 LQKENI come from the germline V gene. There are 13 residues in the CDR3. The germline V and J ends were trimmed by 5 bases and 0 bases, with 7 bases remaining between them. The CDR3 spells CASSRTVNTEAFF. The CDR3 DNA sequence: TGTGCCAGCTCAAGGACAGTGAACACTGAAGCTTTCTTT.

DNA for the CDR3: TGTGCCAGCAGCTTATCCGTAGTTAGGGGCAACACTGAAGCTTTCTTT. Translation gives CASSLSVVRGNTEAFF. The rearrangement joins TRBV7-6 to TRBJ1-1; maybe TRBD1 (5 bases). This CDR3 has 16 amino acids. Germline V gene data show CDR1 as SGHVS and CDR2 as FNYEAQ. Trimming took off 2 bases at V and 2 bases at J, with 15 bases between the two ends.

The chain is built from TRBV11-1 and TRBJ1-1, with D possibly matching TRBD1 (6 bases). Trimming left V 3 bases short and J 6 bases short, with 14 bases between. Germline assignment: CDR1 SGHAT and CDR2 FQDESV (reference sequence). There are 14 residues in the CDR3. The CDR3 sequence is CASSFMKGGPEAFF. CDR3 DNA sequence: TGTGCCAGCAGCTTTATGAAAGGGGGTCCTGAAGCTTTCTTT.

The chain joins TRBV27 to TRBJ2-7, with a possible D match to TRBD2 (6 bases). The V end lost 3 bases, the J end lost 3 bases, and 21 bases lay between the germline ends. Germline values: CDR1 MNHEY, CDR2 SMNVEV (reference sequence). The CDR3 loop spans 17 amino acids. DNA of the CDR3: TGTGCCAGCAGTTTCGACCGGGGGACGTCGAGAGGCTACGAGCAGTACTTC. Protein product: CASSFDRGTSRGYEQYF.

The J gene is TRBJ1-1, the V gene TRBV4-2; 9 nucleotides match TRBD1. J gave up 6 bases and V 2 bases, and 13 bases lay outside the gene matches. The CDR3 runs 17 residues. CDR1 and CDR2 from the germline V gene are LGHNA and YNFKEQ. CDR3: CASSQRGQGIGLSEAFF. CDR3 in DNA: TGTGCCAGCAGCCAAAGGGGACAGGGAATTGGCTTATCTGAAGCTTTCTTT.